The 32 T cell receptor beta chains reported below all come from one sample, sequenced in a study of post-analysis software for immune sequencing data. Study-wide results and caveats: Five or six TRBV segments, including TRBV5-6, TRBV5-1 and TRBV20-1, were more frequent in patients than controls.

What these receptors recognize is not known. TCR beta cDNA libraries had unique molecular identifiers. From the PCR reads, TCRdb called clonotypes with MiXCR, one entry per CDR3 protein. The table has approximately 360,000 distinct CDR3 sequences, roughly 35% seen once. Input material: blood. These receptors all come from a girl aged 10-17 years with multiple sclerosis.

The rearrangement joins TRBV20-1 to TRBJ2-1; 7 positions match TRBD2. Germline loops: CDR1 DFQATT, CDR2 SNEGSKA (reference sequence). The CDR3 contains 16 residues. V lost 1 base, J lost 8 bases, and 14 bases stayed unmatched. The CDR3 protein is CSARGYLNRGDYEQFF. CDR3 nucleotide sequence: TGCAGTGCTAGAGGTTACCTCAACCGGGGGGACTATGAGCAGTTCTTC.

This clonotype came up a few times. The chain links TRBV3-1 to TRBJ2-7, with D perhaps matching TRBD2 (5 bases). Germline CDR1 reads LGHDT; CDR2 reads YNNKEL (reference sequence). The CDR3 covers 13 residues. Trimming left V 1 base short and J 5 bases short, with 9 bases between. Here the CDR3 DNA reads TGTGCCAGCAGCCAAGGTGAGGGCAACGAGCAGTACTTC. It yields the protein CASSQGEGNEQYF.

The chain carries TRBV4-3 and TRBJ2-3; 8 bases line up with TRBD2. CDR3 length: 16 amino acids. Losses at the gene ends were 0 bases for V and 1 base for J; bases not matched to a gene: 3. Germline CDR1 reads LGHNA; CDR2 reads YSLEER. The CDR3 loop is CASSQDARGGTDTQYF. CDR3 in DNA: TGCGCCAGCAGCCAAGATGCGCGGGGGGGCACAGATACGCAGTATTTT.

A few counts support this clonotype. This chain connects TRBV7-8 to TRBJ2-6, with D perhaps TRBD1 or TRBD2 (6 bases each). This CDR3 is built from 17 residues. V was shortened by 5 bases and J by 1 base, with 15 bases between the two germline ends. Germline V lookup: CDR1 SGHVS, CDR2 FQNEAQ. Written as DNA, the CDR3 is TGTGCCAGCAGCCATAGGGGGGCGCGGTCTGGGGCCAACGTCCTGACTTTC. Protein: CASSHRGARSGANVLTF.

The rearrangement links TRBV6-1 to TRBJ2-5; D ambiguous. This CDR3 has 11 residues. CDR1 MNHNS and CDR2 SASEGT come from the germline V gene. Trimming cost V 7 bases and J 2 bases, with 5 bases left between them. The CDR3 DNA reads TGTGCCAGCACGGAGCAAGAGACCCAGTACTTC. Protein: CASTEQETQYF.

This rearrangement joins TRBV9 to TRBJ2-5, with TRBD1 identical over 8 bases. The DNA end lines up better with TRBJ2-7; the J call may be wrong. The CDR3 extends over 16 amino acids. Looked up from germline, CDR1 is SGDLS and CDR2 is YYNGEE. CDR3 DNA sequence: TGTGCCAGCAGCGTACCCTTGGGACAGGAATCTTACGAGCAGTACTTC. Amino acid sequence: CASSVPLGQESYEQYF.

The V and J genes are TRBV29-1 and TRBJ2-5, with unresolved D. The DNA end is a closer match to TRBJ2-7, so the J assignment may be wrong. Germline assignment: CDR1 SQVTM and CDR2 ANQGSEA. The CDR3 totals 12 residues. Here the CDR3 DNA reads TGCAGCGTTGGTTTCGTTCGGGACGAGCAGTACTTC. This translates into CSVGFVRDEQYF.

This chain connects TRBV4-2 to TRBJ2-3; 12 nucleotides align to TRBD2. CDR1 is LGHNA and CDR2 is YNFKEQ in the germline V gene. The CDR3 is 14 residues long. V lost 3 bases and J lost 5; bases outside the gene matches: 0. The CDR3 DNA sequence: TGTGCCAGCAGCCAGGGACTAGCGGGAGATACGCAGTATTTT. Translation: CASSQGLAGDTQYF.

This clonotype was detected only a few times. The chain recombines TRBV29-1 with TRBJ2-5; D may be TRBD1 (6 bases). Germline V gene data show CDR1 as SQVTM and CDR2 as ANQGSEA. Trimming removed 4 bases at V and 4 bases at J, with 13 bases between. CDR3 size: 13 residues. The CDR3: CSVAYRAGETQYF. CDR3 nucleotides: TGCAGCGTTGCTTACAGGGCCGGAGAGACCCAGTACTTC.

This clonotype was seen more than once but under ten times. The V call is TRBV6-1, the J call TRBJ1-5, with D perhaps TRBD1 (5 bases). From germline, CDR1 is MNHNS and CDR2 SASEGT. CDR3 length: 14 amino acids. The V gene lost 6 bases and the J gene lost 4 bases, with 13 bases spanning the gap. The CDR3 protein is CASRGGGGNQPQHF. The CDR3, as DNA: TGTGCCAGCAGGGGGGGTGGTGGTAATCAGCCCCAGCATTTT.

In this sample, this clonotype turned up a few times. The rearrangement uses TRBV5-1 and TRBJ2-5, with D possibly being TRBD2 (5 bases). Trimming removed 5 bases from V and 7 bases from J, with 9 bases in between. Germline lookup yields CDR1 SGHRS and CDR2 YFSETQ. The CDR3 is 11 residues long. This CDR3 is CASRAEATQYF. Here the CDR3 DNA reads TGCGCCAGCAGAGCGGAAGCGACCCAGTACTTC.

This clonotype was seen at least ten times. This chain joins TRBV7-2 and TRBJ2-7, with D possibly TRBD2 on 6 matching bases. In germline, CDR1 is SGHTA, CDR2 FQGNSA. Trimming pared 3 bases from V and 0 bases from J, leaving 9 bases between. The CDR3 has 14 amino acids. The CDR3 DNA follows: TGTGCCAGCAGCTTGGAGGGGACCTCCTACGAGCAGTACTTC. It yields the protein CASSLEGTSYEQYF.

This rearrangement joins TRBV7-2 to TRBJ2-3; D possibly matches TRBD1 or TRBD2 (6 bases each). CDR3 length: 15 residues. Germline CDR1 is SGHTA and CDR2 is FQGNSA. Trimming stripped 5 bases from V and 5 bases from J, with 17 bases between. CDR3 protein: CASSPLGGSEDTQYF. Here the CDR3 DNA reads TGTGCCAGCAGCCCGCTCGGGGGCTCGGAAGATACGCAGTATTTT.

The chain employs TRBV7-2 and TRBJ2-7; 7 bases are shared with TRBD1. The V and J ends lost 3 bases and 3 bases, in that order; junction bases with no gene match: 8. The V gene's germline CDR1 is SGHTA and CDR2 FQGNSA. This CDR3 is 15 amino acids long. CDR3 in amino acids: CASSFHRDSHYEQYF. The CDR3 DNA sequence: TGTGCCAGCAGCTTTCACCGGGACAGCCACTACGAGCAGTACTTC.

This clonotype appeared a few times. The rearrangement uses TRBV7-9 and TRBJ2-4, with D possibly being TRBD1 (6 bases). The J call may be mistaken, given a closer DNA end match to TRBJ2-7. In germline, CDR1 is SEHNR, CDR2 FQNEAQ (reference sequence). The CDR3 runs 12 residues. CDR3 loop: CASSLGTTEQYF. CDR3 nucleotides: TGTGCCAGCAGCTTGGGGACAACCGAGCAGTACTTC.

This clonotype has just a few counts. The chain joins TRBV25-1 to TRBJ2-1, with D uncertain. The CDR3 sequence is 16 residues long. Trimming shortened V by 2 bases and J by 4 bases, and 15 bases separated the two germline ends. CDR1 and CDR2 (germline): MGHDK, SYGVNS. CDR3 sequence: CASSELARYGYNEQFF. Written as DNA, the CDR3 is TGTGCCAGCAGTGAACTCGCGAGGTACGGTTACAATGAGCAGTTCTTC.

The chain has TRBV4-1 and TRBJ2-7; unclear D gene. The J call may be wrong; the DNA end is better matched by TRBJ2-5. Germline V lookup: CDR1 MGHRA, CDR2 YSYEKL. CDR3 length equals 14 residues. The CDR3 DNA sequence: TGCGCCAGCAGCCAATCGACAAGTCAGGAGACCCAGTACTTC. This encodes CASSQSTSQETQYF.

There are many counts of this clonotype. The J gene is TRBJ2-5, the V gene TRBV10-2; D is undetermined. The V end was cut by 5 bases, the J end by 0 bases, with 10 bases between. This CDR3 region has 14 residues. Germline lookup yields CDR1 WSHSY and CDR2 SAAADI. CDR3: CASSQLKYQETQYF. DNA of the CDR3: TGCGCCAGCAGTCAACTGAAGTACCAAGAGACCCAGTACTTC.

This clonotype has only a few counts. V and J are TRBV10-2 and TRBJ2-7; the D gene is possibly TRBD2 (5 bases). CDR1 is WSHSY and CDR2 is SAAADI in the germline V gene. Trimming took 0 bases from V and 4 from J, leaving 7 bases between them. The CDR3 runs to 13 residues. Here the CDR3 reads CASSESTTYEQYF. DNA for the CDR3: TGCGCCAGCAGTGAGTCGACTACATACGAGCAGTACTTC.

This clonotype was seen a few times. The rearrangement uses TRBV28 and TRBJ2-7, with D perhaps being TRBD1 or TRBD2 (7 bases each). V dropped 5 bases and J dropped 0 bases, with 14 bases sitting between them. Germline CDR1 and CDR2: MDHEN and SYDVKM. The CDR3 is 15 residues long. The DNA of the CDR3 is TGTGCCAGCAGTGGGGGGGACAGCAGCTCCTACGAGCAGTACTTC. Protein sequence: CASSGGDSSSYEQYF.

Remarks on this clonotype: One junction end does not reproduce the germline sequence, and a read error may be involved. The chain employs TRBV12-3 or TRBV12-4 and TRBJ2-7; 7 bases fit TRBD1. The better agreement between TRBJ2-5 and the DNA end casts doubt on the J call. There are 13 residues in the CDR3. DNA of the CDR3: TGTGTCAGCAGCCGGGACAGACAAGAGACCCAGTACTTC. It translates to CVSSRDRQETQYF.

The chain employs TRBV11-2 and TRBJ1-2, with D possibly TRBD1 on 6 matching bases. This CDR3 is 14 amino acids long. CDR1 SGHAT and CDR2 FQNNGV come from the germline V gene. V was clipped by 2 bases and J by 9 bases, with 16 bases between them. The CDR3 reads CASSLRTDPRSYTF. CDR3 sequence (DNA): TGTGCCAGCAGCTTACGGACAGACCCTCGGAGCTACACCTTC.

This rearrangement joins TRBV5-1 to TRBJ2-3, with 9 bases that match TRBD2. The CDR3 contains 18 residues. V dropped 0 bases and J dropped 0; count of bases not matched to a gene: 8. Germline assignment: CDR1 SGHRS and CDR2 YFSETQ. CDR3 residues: CASSLALAGRTSTDTQYF. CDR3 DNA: TGCGCCAGCAGCTTGGCGCTAGCGGGGAGAACTAGCACAGATACGCAGTATTTT.

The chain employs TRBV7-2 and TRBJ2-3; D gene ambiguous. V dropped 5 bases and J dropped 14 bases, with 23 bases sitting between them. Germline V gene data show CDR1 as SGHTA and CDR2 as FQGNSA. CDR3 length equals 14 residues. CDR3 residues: CASSAPGPSFPTYF. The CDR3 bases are TGTGCCAGCAGCGCCCCTGGACCATCATTCCCAACGTATTTT.

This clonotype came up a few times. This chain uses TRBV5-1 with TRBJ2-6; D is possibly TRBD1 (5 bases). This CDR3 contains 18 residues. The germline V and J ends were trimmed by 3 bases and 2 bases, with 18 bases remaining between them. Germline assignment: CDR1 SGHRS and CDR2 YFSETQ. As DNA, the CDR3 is TGCGCCAGCAGCTCCCAGGGTAGGCTCTTGGCTGGGGCCAACGTCCTGACTTTC. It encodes CASSSQGRLLAGANVLTF.

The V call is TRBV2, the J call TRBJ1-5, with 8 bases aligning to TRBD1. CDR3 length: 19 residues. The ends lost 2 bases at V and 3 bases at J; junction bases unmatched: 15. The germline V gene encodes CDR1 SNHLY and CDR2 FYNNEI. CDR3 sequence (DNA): TGTGCCAGCAGTGAATCCCGTAGCGTGCGGACAGGGAACAATCAGCCCCAGCATTTT. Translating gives CASSESRSVRTGNNQPQHF. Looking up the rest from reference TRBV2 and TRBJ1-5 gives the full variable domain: EPEVTQTPSHQVTQMGQEVILRCVPISNHLYFYWYRQILGQKVEFLVSFYNNEISEKSEIFDDQFSVERPDGSNFTLKIRSTKLEDSAMYFCASSESRSVRTGNNQPQHFGDGTRLSIL.

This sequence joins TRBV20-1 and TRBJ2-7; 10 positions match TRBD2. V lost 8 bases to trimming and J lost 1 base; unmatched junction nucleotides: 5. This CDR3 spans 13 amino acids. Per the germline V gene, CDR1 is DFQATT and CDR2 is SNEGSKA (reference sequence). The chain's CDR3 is CSCRLAGSYEQYF. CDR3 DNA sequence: TGCAGTTGCCGACTAGCGGGTTCCTACGAGCAGTACTTC.

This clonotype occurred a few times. The CDR3 DNA reads TGTGCCAGCAGCAGAACTAGCGGGGGGGTCCCCTACGAGCAGTACTTC. Amino acid sequence: CASSRTSGGVPYEQYF. V gene TRBV7-2 combines with J gene TRBJ2-7; TRBD2 aligns across 13 bases. Germline V gene lookup returns CDR1 SGHTA and CDR2 FQGNSA. The trim removed 5 bases at V and 2 bases at J, leaving 6 bases unmatched. CDR3 length equals 16 residues.

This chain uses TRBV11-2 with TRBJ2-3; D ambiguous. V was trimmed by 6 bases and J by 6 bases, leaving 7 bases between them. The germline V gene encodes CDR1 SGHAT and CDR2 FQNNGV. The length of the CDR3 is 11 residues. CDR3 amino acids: CASSETDTQYF. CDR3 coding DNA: TGTGCCAGCAGTGAAACCGATACGCAGTATTTT.

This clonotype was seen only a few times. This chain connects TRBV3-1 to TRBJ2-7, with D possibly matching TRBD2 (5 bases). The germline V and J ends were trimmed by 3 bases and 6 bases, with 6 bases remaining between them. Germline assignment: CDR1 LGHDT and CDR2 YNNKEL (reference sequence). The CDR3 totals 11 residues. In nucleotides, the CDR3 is TGTGCCAGCAGCCATCGGGGCGAGCAGTACTTC. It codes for CASSHRGEQYF.

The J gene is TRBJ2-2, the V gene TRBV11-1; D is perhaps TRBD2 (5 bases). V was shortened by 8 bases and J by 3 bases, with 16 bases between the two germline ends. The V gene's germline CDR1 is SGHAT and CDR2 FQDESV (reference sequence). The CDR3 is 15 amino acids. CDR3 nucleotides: TGTGCCAGCCATTCCGGGGTAACGGACACCGGGGAGCTGTTTTTT. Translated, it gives CASHSGVTDTGELFF.

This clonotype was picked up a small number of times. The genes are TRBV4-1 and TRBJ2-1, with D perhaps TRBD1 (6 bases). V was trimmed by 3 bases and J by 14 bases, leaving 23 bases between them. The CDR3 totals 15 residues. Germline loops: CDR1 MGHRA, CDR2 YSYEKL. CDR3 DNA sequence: TGCGCCAGCAGCCACGGAACACAGGGAATTATCGGGAAGTTCTTC. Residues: CASSHGTQGIIGKFF.